This entry lists 19 T cell receptor beta chains sequenced from one sample in a study of T cells after yellow fever vaccination. MiXCR, run by TCRdb on the 5' RACE reads, gives a single entry per CDR3 protein. Among a few hundred thousand distinct CDR3 sequences listed, over 6.5% were seen once. Here the sequenced sample was CD4+ T cells sorted from PBMCs, taken on the day of the yellow fever booster vaccination. The receptors here all came from a man aged 25 to 40 who received the YFV17D yellow fever vaccine.

There are many counts of this clonotype. The chain employs TRBV7-9 and TRBJ2-2; D unclear. The CDR3 has 13 residues. Germline assignment: CDR1 SEHNR and CDR2 FQNEAQ (reference sequence). Deletions cut 8 bases from V and 4 bases from J, with 11 bases between. As DNA, the CDR3 is TGTGCCAGCCATATTGTGGGCACCGGGGAGCTGTTTTTT. This encodes CASHIVGTGELFF. The entire variable domain, with the rest obtained from reference TRBV7-9 and TRBJ2-2, is as follows: DTGVSQNPRHKITKRGQNVTFRCDPISEHNRLYWYRQTLGQGPEFLTYFQNEAQLEKSRLLSDRFSAERPKGSFSTLEIQRTEQGDSAMYLCASHIVGTGELFFGEGSRLTVL.

The V call is TRBV29-1, the J call TRBJ2-1; D is uncertain. V lost 6 bases and J 6 bases, leaving 9 bases between the germline ends. This CDR3 is 11 amino acids long. Germline V CDR1 and CDR2: SQVTM, ANQGSEA. In DNA form, the CDR3 reads TGCAGCGTCCTTAACCCCAATGAGCAGTTCTTC. Amino acids: CSVLNPNEQFF.

The chain carries TRBV7-9 and TRBJ1-2; D is possibly TRBD1 (5 bases). The V gene lost 4 bases and the J gene lost 8 bases, with 14 bases spanning the gap. Germline CDR1 and CDR2: SEHNR and FQNEAQ (reference sequence). The CDR3 length is 13 residues. The CDR3 is CASSSGTVSGYTF. The CDR3 nucleotides read TGTGCCAGCAGCTCCGGGACGGTCTCGGGCTACACCTTC.

This clonotype was seen only a few times. The chain links TRBV7-3 to TRBJ2-2; D perhaps matches TRBD2 (5 bases). V lost 5 bases to trimming and J lost 5 bases, with 12 bases between them. Germline CDR1 reads SGHTA; CDR2 reads FQGTGA. The CDR3 length is 14 residues. CDR3 region: CASSHTGTTGELFF. The CDR3 nucleotides are TGTGCCAGCAGCCACACGGGAACTACCGGGGAGCTGTTTTTT. The full variable domain, rest sourced from reference TRBV7-3 and TRBJ2-2, is GAGVSQTPSNKVTEKGKYVELRCDPISGHTALYWYRQSLGQGPEFLIYFQGTGAADDSGLPNDRFFAVRPEGSVSTLKIQRTERGDSAVYLCASSHTGTTGELFFGEGSRLTVL.

This clonotype was seen repeatedly, ten times or more. V usage is TRBV10-1 and J usage is TRBJ1-1; 8 bases line up with TRBD1. The CDR3 totals 15 residues. Germline trimming cut 3 bases from V and 4 bases from J; bases unmatched to any gene: 7. The germline V gene encodes CDR1 WNHNN and CDR2 SYGVQD (reference sequence). This CDR3 reads CASSDIQGAGTEAFF. DNA for the CDR3: TGCGCCAGCAGTGATATCCAGGGGGCTGGCACTGAAGCTTTCTTT.

This chain joins TRBV10-3 and TRBJ2-1; D is unclear. CDR3 length: 12 amino acids. Trimming removed 10 bases at V and 7 bases at J, with 14 bases between. The germline gives CDR1 ENHRY, CDR2 SYGVKD. CDR3 DNA sequence: TGTGCCACCAGATCCCCCAAAAATGAGCAGTTCTTC. It translates to CATRSPKNEQFF.

This clonotype was counted ten times or more. V gene TRBV20-1 combines with J gene TRBJ2-5; D possibly corresponds to TRBD1 (6 bases). Looked up from germline, CDR1 is DFQATT and CDR2 is SNEGSKA (reference sequence). The CDR3 runs 12 residues. The CDR3 DNA follows: TGCAGACTCCGGGACAACCAAGAGACCCAGTACTTC. Protein sequence: CRLRDNQETQYF.

This clonotype was found many times. The chain recombines TRBV10-2 with TRBJ2-2; 7 nucleotides align to TRBD2. V lost 6 bases, J lost 6 bases, and 1 base stayed unmatched. This CDR3 comprises 12 residues. Germline V CDR1 and CDR2: WSHSY, SAAADI. For the CDR3, the DNA is TGCGCCAGCAGAGGGAGGGCCGGGGAGCTGTTTTTT. Its protein is CASRGRAGELFF.

This clonotype has ten or more counts. The chain recombines TRBV20-1 with TRBJ2-1; 10 bases are shared with TRBD2. With V trimmed by 6 bases and J by 3 bases, 8 bases remained unmatched. CDR1 and CDR2 (germline): DFQATT, SNEGSKA (reference sequence). This CDR3 has 15 amino acids. CDR3 sequence: CSAGIGTSDYNEQFF. The DNA of the CDR3 is TGCAGTGCCGGGATAGGGACTAGCGACTACAATGAGCAGTTCTTC.

This clonotype was found a few times. The chain carries TRBV18 and TRBJ2-1; D may be TRBD1 (6 bases). V was pared by 6 bases and J by 9 bases, with 15 bases between. This CDR3 contains 13 residues. The germline CDR1 and CDR2 sequences are KGHSH and LQKENI. CDR3 sequence: CASSLGGLGEQFF. The CDR3 DNA sequence: TGTGCCAGCTCGCTAGGGGGTTTAGGTGAGCAGTTCTTC.

As regards this clonotype: Germline is not matched at one junction end, which may reflect a read error. The chain combines TRBV7-3 with TRBJ2-3; D possibly corresponds to TRBD1 (6 bases). Germline V lookup: CDR1 SGHTA, CDR2 FQGTGA. The CDR3 spans 14 residues. CDR3 in amino acids: CASSLSGETDMQYF. CDR3 sequence (DNA): TGTGCCAGCAGCTTATCAGGGGAAACAGATATGCAGTATTTT. Filled out from reference TRBV7-3 and TRBJ2-3, the complete variable domain reads GAGVSQTPSNKVTEKGKYVELRCDPISGHTALYWYRQSLGQGPEFLIYFQGTGAADDSGLPNDRFFAVRPEGSVSTLKIQRTERGDSAVYLCASSLSGETDMQYFGPGTRLTVL.

This clonotype was seen a few times. This sequence joins TRBV7-2 and TRBJ2-7, with 11 bases identical to TRBD2. V lost 5 bases to trimming and J lost 1 base; unmatched junction nucleotides: 4. The CDR3 sequence is 15 residues long. Germline CDR1 and CDR2: SGHTA and FQGNSA. The CDR3 bases are TGTGCCAGCAGCGACCGGACTAGCGGGTCCTACGAGCAGTACTTC. It specifies CASSDRTSGSYEQYF.

The rearrangement joins TRBV25-1 to TRBJ2-1; either TRBD1 or TRBD2 may supply D (5 bases each). This CDR3 has 11 residues. Trimming cost V 4 bases and J 12 bases, with 10 bases left between them. Germline CDR1 reads MGHDK; CDR2 reads SYGVNS. The CDR3 region has the DNA TGTGCCAGCAGTGGCCGGGACCGGCAGTTCTTC. It specifies CASSGRDRQFF.

The V and J genes are TRBV11-2 and TRBJ2-7, with TRBD1 matching 9 bases. The V and J ends lost 2 bases and 2 bases, in that order; junction bases with no gene match: 10. Germline V gene data show CDR1 as SGHAT and CDR2 as FQNNGV. The CDR3 runs 17 residues. The CDR3 region has the DNA TGTGCCAGCAGCTTATCCTCGGACAGGGGCTACACCTACGAGCAGTACTTC. It specifies CASSLSSDRGYTYEQYF.

The chain uses TRBV10-3 and TRBJ1-6; D is unclear. Trimming cost V 8 bases and J 8 bases, with 13 bases left between them. This CDR3 spans 13 amino acids. Germline V gene lookup returns CDR1 ENHRY and CDR2 SYGVKD. CDR3 DNA sequence: TGTGCCATCTCTGGCGGAATCTATTCACCCCTCCACTTT. Translation: CAISGGIYSPLHF.

This clonotype was seen at least ten times. This sequence joins TRBV10-3 and TRBJ2-3; 10 bases map to TRBD2. The V and J ends lost 0 bases and 4 bases, in that order; junction bases with no gene match: 1. The CDR3 length is 15 residues. In germline, CDR1 is ENHRY, CDR2 SYGVKD. CDR3 in amino acids: CAISESSGRADTQYF. For the CDR3, the DNA is TGTGCCATCAGTGAGTCGAGCGGGAGGGCAGATACGCAGTATTTT.

The CDR3 protein is CASSPADGQGKGYTF. CDR3 DNA sequence: TGTGCCAGCAGCCCCGCCGACGGGCAGGGCAAAGGCTACACCTTC. V gene TRBV9 combines with J gene TRBJ1-2; a weak D match, TRBD1 (5 bases). Trimming shortened V by 4 bases and J by 8 bases, and 21 bases separated the two germline ends. CDR1 SGDLS and CDR2 YYNGEE come from the germline V gene. There are 15 residues in the CDR3.

This clonotype was seen only a few times. This sequence joins TRBV5-1 and TRBJ2-7, with TRBD1 matching over 8 bases. CDR3 length: 15 amino acids. The V gene's germline CDR1 is SGHRS and CDR2 YFSETQ. V was pared by 5 bases and J by 2 bases, with 9 bases of the junction left unmatched. As DNA, the CDR3 is TGCGCCAGCAGTCAGGGGGCAGAGCCTCCCTACGAGCAGTACTTC. It translates to CASSQGAEPPYEQYF.

This clonotype was counted between two and nine times. V gene TRBV29-1 combines with J gene TRBJ2-7; D remains ambiguous. The germline CDR1 and CDR2 sequences are SQVTM and ANQGSEA. The CDR3 contains 11 residues. The V and J ends lost 6 bases and 3 bases respectively, with 9 bases between them. The CDR3 coding sequence is TGCAGCGTGACATTGGGCTACGAGCAGTACTTC. Its translation is CSVTLGYEQYF.